This paragraph reports one T cell receptor beta chain. Produced via immunoSEQ multiplex PCR; TCRdb's table is partial and in-frame only. This sample has over 35,000 clones; 80% to 95% occur once, and the top ten carry about 0.4%. Trimming cost V 4 bases and J 4 bases, with 16 bases left between them. The CDR3 runs 15 residues. The V gene's germline CDR1 is SGHTA and CDR2 FQGNSA. This sample is drawn from a study of T cell changes during pregnancy in multiple sclerosis. The chain combines TRBV7-2 with TRBJ1-2; D possibly corresponds to TRBD1 (6 bases). Sequencing used CD4+ T cells from peripheral blood mononuclear cells, obtained in the third trimester of pregnancy. This clonotype was sampled from a female donor with multiple sclerosis, enrolled in a pregnancy study. CDR3 nucleotide sequence: TGTGCCAGCAGCTCTAACAGGGCCCAAAGCTATGGCTACACCTTC. Translating gives CASSSNRAQSYGYTF.